These 14 T cell receptor beta chains share one sample of origin, sequenced in a study of Graves' ophthalmopathy and Graves' hyperthyroidism (dated by TCRdb to between 2018 and 2020). This sample was sequenced with an Illumina HiSeq 2000. For repertoire sequencing, TCR beta CDR3 regions were amplified from RNA transcripts. The first round was an RT-PCR using HTBI primers with the Qiagen OneStep RT-PCR kit, and this first round was followed by a second-round multiplex PCR, then size selection and purification. TCRdb reran the public reads through fastp at Q25 and MiXCR, keeping productive beta chains. Each entry merges the rows of one CDR3 protein and shows their most common DNA and genes. The sample table shows under 60,000 distinct CDR3 sequences, and less than 65% are seen once. 4.7% of the sample lies in the top ten. Sequenced sample: peripheral blood. These receptors all stem from an adult woman with Graves' ophthalmopathy.

This chain links TRBV29-1 with TRBJ2-7; possible D gene TRBD1, 5 bases. CDR1 and CDR2 from the germline V gene are SQVTM and ANQGSEA. Trimming removed 2 bases from V and 4 bases from J, with 9 bases in between. The CDR3 is made up of 12 amino acids. CDR3 region: CSVEQGIYEQYF. The CDR3 coding sequence is TGCAGCGTTGAACAGGGAATTTACGAGCAGTACTTC.

This clonotype was detected ten times or more. The CDR3 sequence: CASRGEEGGSYEQYF. CDR3 in DNA: TGTGCCAGCAGAGGAGAGGAGGGAGGCTCCTACGAGCAGTACTTC. The chain recombines TRBV2 with TRBJ2-7, with D possibly being TRBD2 (6 bases). V lost 6 bases, J lost 0 bases, and 15 bases lay in between. This CDR3 is built from 15 residues. CDR1 SNHLY and CDR2 FYNNEI come from the germline V gene.

Ten or more counts support this clonotype. The genes are TRBV20-1 and TRBJ2-3, with D perhaps being TRBD1 or TRBD2 (5 bases each). The ends were cut back, 2 bases at V and 6 bases at J, with 15 bases in the middle. Germline V gene data show CDR1 as DFQATT and CDR2 as SNEGSKA (reference sequence). This CDR3 is 14 amino acids long. In DNA, the CDR3 is TGCAGTGCTAGACCCGGGACCAATGACGATACGCAGTATTTT. This translates into CSARPGTNDDTQYF.

This clonotype showed up many times. The CDR3 is CASSVALGQGPGGYTF. CDR3 sequence (DNA): TGTGCCAGCAGCGTAGCCTTAGGACAGGGGCCAGGTGGCTACACCTTC. This chain uses TRBV9 with TRBJ1-2, with 9 bases fitting TRBD1. The CDR3 has 16 amino acids. Germline loops: CDR1 SGDLS, CDR2 YYNGEE. The V segment lost 0 bases and the J segment 7 bases; nucleotides outside the gene matches: 10.

By sample share, this clonotype is medium-sized. The V and J genes are TRBV7-9 and TRBJ1-2, with a weak D call TRBD1 (6 bases). CDR3 length equals 13 residues. With 5 bases removed from V and 1 base from J, the gap between germline ends came to 8 bases. The germline gives CDR1 SEHNR, CDR2 FQNEAQ (reference sequence). DNA for the CDR3: TGTGCCAGCAGCCGGACAGTTAACTATGGCTACACCTTC. Residues: CASSRTVNYGYTF.

This clonotype was seen ten or more times. The V call is TRBV5-1, the J call TRBJ1-1; tentative D call: TRBD1 (6 bases). The CDR3 runs 16 residues. Trimming removed 6 bases from V and 0 bases from J, with 18 bases in between. The germline CDR1 and CDR2 sequences are SGHRS and YFSETQ. The CDR3 sequence: CASIQGTQGLNTEAFF. DNA for the CDR3: TGCGCCAGCATCCAAGGAACACAGGGTCTGAACACTGAAGCTTTCTTT.

The rearrangement links TRBV2 to TRBJ2-3; 13 nucleotides match TRBD2. The V gene's germline CDR1 is SNHLY and CDR2 FYNNEI. There are 16 residues in the CDR3. Losses at the gene ends were 6 bases for V and 8 bases for J; bases not matched to a gene: 11. CDR3 sequence: CASSRTSGRAGGTQYF. In nucleotides, the CDR3 is TGTGCCAGCAGCCGCACTAGCGGGAGGGCAGGGGGTACGCAGTATTTT. The whole variable domain, filled in from reference TRBV2 and TRBJ2-3, reads EPEVTQTPSHQVTQMGQEVILRCVPISNHLYFYWYRQILGQKVEFLVSFYNNEISEKSEIFDDQFSVERPDGSNFTLKIRSTKLEDSAMYFCASSRTSGRAGGTQYFGPGTRLTVL.

This clonotype ranks as medium-sized (0.01 to 0.1%). The rearrangement links TRBV7-3 to TRBJ1-6; D remains ambiguous. The ends were cut back, 2 bases at V and 9 bases at J, with 14 bases in the middle. The CDR3 length is 15 residues. Germline lookup yields CDR1 SGHTA and CDR2 FQGTGA. CDR3 protein: CASSLEEAGSSPLHF. CDR3 DNA sequence: TGTGCCAGCAGCTTAGAGGAGGCAGGAAGTTCACCCCTCCACTTT.

Regarding this clonotype: A clone one base away is much larger, so this may be a read error. V and J are TRBV7-2 and TRBJ1-1; the D is unclear. V shed 7 bases and J shed 2 bases, with 17 bases lying between them. The CDR3 is 15 amino acids. Germline CDR1 SGHTA, CDR2 FQGNSA. CDR3 nucleotide sequence: TGTGCCAGCAAGAGTAGCAGCGGGCCCAACACTGAAGCTTTCTTT. This translates into CASKSSSGPNTEAFF.

Details on this clonotype: The conserved closing phenylalanine or tryptophan is absent in this CDR3, likely reflecting a read error. In DNA, the CDR3 is TGTGCCAGCATTGCGAGCGGGACAGGGGGTAACACTGAAGCTTTCTGT. As protein: CASIASGTGGNTEAFC. The genes are TRBV5-4 and TRBJ1-1, with TRBD1 matching over 11 bases. This CDR3 is built from 16 residues. Germline loops: CDR1 SGHNT, CDR2 YYREEE (reference sequence). The junction had 9 bases not matched to a gene; V was cut back by 6 bases and J by 2 bases.

This clonotype has at least ten counts. The chain joins TRBV28 to TRBJ1-5; no reliable D call. Trimming shortened V by 10 bases and J by 3 bases, and 13 bases separated the two germline ends. This CDR3 is 13 amino acids long. Per the germline V gene, CDR1 is MDHEN and CDR2 is SYDVKM. CDR3 in amino acids: CATLVAYNQPQHF. The CDR3 DNA reads as TGTGCCACCCTGGTAGCTTACAATCAGCCCCAGCATTTT.

This clonotype was seen a handful of times. The CDR3 region is CAWRRRGTNTGELFF. In nucleotides, the CDR3 is TGTGCCTGGAGAAGACGGGGGACGAACACCGGGGAGCTGTTTTTT. The chain couples TRBV30 to TRBJ2-2, with TRBD2 as a possible D gene (6 bases). Germline values: CDR1 GTSNPN, CDR2 SVGIG (reference sequence). Between the trimmed V and J ends, which lost 3 bases and 0 bases, there was a span of 11 bases. The CDR3 extends over 15 amino acids.

Ten or more counts support this clonotype. V usage is TRBV28 and J usage is TRBJ2-7, with a weak D call TRBD1 (5 bases). CDR3 length: 12 residues. Trimming stripped 7 bases from V and 3 bases from J, with 10 bases between. Germline V gene sequence: CDR1 MDHEN, CDR2 SYDVKM. CDR3 in amino acids: CASTSDNYEQYF. CDR3 nucleotides: TGTGCCAGCACCTCGGACAACTACGAGCAGTACTTC.

The chain employs TRBV19 and TRBJ1-6; D is uncertain. The CDR3 spans 14 residues. The V gene's germline CDR1 is LNHDA and CDR2 SQIVND (reference sequence). The V and J ends lost 7 bases and 5 bases respectively, with 12 bases between them. DNA for the CDR3: TGTGCCAGTACCCCGTCTAGGGATAATTCACCCCTCCACTTT. Translation: CASTPSRDNSPLHF.